This TCR beta chain is from a study of Tregs in tolerant kidney transplant recipients. Unstimulated Tregs (CD4+CD25+CD127-) and CD4+CD25- non-Tregs were sorted from PBMCs. Measured with immunoSEQ multiplex PCR; TCRdb has only the in-frame clones, and not every one. Of 50,000 to 75,000 clones detected, 70% to 90% appear once; the ten largest clones hold 2% to 2.5%. This TCR came from a human donor who received a combined kidney and bone marrow transplant. The sample here was Tregs from blood, taken before the transplant.

CDR3 residues: CASIRLGTGTGPDQKLFF. CDR3 DNA: TGTGCCAGTATAAGACTCGGGACAGGGACTGGACCTGACCAAAAACTGTTTTTT. This sequence joins TRBV19 and TRBJ1-4, with 9 bases fitting TRBD1. The ends lost 7 bases at V and 9 bases at J; junction bases unmatched: 21. The V gene's germline CDR1 is LNHDA and CDR2 SQIVND (reference sequence). The CDR3 totals 18 residues.